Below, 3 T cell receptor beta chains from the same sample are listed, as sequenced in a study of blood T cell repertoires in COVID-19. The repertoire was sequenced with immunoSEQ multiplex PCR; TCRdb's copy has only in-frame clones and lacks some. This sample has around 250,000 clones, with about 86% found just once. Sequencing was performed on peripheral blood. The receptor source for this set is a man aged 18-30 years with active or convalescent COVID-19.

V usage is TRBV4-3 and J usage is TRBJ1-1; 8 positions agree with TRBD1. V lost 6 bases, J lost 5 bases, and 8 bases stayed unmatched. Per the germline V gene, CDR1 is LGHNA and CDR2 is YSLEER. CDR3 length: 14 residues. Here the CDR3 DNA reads TGCGCCAGCAGTCCGGACAGGGCGCGTACTGAAGCTTTCTTT. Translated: CASSPDRARTEAFF.

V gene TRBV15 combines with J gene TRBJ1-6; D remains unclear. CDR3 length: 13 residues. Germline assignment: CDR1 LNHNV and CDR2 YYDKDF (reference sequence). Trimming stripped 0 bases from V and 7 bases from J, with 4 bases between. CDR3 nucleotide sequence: TGTGCCACCAGCAGAGATCCAAATTCACCCCTCCACTTT. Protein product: CATSRDPNSPLHF.

The CDR3 nucleotides are TGTGCCAGCAGTTTAGGCGGAGACAATGAGCAGTTCTTC. This gives the protein CASSLGGDNEQFF. This chain links TRBV28 with TRBJ2-1; D gene ambiguous. The CDR3 runs 13 residues. V was cut by 2 bases and J by 5 bases, with 7 bases left in between. Germline loops: CDR1 MDHEN, CDR2 SYDVKM.